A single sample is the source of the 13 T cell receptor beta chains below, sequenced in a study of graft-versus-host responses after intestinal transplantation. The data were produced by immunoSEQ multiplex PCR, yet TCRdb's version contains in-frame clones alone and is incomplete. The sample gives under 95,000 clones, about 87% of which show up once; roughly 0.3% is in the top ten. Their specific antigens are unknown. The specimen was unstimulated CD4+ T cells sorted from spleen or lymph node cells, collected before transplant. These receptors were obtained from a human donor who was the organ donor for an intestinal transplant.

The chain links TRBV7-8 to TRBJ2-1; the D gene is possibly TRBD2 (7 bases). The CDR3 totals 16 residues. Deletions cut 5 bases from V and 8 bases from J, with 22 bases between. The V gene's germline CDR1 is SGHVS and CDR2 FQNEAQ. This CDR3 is CASSPHWEGVEDEQFF. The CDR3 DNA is TGTGCCAGCAGCCCCCATTGGGAGGGGGTGGAGGATGAGCAGTTCTTC.

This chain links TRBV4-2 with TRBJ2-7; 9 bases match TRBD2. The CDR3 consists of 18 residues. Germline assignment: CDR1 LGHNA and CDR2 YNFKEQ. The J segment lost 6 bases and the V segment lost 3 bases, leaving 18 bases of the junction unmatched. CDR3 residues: CASSHQLRQTGLAGEQYF. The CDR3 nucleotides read TGTGCCAGCAGCCACCAACTCAGACAGACGGGACTAGCAGGCGAGCAGTACTTC.

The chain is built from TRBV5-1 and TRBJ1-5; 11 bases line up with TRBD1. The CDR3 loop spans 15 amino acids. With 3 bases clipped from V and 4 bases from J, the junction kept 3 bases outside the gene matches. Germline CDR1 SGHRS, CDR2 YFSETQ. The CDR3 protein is CASSWTGGWNQPQHF. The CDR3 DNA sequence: TGCGCCAGCAGCTGGACAGGGGGCTGGAATCAGCCCCAGCATTTT.

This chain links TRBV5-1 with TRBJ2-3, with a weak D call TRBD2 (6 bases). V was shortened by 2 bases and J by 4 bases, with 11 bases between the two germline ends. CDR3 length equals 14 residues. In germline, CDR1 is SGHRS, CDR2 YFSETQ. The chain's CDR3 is CASSLGGNADTQYF. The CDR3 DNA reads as TGCGCCAGCAGCTTAGGCGGGAACGCAGATACGCAGTATTTT. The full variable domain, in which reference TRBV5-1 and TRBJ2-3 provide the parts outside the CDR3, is KAGVTQTPRYLIKTRGQQVTLSCSPISGHRSVSWYQQTPGQGLQFLFEYFSETQRNKGNFPGRFSGRQFSNSRSEMNVSTLELGDSALYLCASSLGGNADTQYFGPGTRLTVL.

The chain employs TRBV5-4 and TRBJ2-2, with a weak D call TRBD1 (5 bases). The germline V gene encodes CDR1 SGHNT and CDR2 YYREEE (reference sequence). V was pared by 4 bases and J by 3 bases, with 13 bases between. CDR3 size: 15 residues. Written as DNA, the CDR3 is TGTGCCAGCAGCAACGGACACGGGTACACCGGGGAGCTGTTTTTT. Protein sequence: CASSNGHGYTGELFF.

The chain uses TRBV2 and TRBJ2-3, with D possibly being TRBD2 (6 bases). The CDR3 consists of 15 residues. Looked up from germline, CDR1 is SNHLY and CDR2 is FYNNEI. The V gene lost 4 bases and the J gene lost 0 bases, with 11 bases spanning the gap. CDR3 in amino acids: CASSGEVRSTDTQYF. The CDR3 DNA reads TGTGCCAGCAGTGGGGAGGTTAGGAGCACAGATACGCAGTATTTT.

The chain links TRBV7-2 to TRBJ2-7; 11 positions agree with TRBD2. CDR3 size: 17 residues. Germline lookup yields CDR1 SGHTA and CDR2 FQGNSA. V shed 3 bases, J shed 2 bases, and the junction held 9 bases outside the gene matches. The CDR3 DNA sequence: TGTGCCAGCAGCTTGACTAGCGGGACTCCAACCCCCTACGAGCAGTACTTC. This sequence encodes CASSLTSGTPTPYEQYF.

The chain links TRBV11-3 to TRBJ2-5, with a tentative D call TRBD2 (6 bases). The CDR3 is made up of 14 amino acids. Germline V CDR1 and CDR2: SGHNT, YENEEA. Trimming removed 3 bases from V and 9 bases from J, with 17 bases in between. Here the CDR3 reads CASSLPSGGRAQYF. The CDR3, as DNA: TGTGCCAGCAGCTTGCCCAGCGGAGGGCGGGCCCAGTACTTC. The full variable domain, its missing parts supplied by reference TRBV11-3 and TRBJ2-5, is EAGVVQSPRYKIIEKKQPVAFWCNPISGHNTLYWYLQNLGQGPELLIRYENEEAVDDSQLPKDRFSAERLKGVDSTLKIQPAELGDSAVYLCASSLPSGGRAQYFGPGTRLLVL.

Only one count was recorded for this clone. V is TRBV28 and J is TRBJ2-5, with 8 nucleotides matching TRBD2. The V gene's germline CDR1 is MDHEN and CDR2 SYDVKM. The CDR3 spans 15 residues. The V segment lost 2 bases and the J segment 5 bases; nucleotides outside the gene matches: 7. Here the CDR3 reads CASSLPRTSGETQYF. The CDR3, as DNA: TGTGCCAGCAGTTTACCACGAACTAGCGGTGAGACCCAGTACTTC.

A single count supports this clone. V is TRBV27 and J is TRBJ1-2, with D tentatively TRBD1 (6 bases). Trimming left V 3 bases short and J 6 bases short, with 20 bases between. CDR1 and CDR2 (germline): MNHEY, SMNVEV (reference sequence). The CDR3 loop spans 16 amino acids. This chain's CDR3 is CASSFRLGRGGDGYTF. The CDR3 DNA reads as TGTGCCAGCAGTTTTCGGCTGGGCAGGGGTGGGGATGGCTACACCTTC.

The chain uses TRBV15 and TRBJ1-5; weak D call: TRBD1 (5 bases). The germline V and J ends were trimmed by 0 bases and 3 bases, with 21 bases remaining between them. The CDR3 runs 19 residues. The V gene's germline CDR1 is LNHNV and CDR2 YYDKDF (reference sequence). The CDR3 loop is CATSRDQGAAKPDNQPQHF. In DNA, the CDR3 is TGTGCCACCAGCAGAGATCAGGGCGCGGCGAAACCCGACAATCAGCCCCAGCATTTT.

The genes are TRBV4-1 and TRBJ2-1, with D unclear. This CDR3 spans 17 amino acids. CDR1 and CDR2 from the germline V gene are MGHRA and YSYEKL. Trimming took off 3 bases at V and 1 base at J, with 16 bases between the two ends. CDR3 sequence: CASSHPKQGESYNEQFF. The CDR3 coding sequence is TGCGCCAGCAGCCATCCCAAGCAAGGAGAATCCTACAATGAGCAGTTCTTC.

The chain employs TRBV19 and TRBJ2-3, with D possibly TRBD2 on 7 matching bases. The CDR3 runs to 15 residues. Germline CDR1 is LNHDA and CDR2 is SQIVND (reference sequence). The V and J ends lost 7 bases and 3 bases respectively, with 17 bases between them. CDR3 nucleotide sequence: TGTGCCAGTACCCACCCGGGGGGCGCGACAGATACGCAGTATTTT. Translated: CASTHPGGATDTQYF.